This entry concerns a single TCR beta chain. Its antigen is not identified. Sorting with CD45RO/CCR7/CD25/CD127/CD95/CD27 yielded naive, central memory, regulatory and stem-like memory CD4+ cells. Sorted cells reached over 95% purity in every population. This record comes from a study of beta chain features in type 1 diabetes. The entirety of the isolated RNA underwent reverse transcription, so expressed TCRB transcripts were sequenced. Method: immunoSEQ multiplex PCR; TCRdb's copy keeps in-frame clones and lacks some. The repertoire holds around 150,000 clones, with 50% to 70% as singletons. Study findings and constraints: Amplification by PCR could prefer shorter templates, with the same effect in patients and controls. All four CD4+ subsets from Type 1 diabetes patients carried moderately but significantly shorter TCRB CDR3s.

Specimen: naive CD4+ T cells from blood. This clonotype was obtained from a man aged 25 to 40 with type 1 diabetes.

The chain's CDR3 is CAWSASRVGYTF. CDR3 DNA sequence: TGTGCCTGGAGTGCGTCCAGGGTCGGCTACACCTTC. This chain uses TRBV30 with TRBJ1-2; possible D gene TRBD1, 5 bases. The CDR3 has 12 amino acids. Trimming removed 1 base from V and 8 bases from J, with 11 bases in between. Germline V lookup: CDR1 GTSNPN, CDR2 SVGIG (reference sequence).